The rows below give T cell receptor beta chains drawn from one sample of a study of T cell changes during pregnancy in multiple sclerosis. TCRdb keeps only in-frame clones here, not all; method: immunoSEQ multiplex PCR. The sample includes tens of thousands of clones, 92% of them seen just once. Sequencing was performed on peripheral blood, taken after pregnancy. Receptor source: a female donor with multiple sclerosis, enrolled in a pregnancy study. Each CDR3 is given with its conserved first and last residue. The D gene is left open where the match is weak. Clone sizes are given selectively: once, few, many, or a class where the clone is expanded.

J gene | V gene | D gene | clone size | CDR3 DNA | CDR3 protein
TRBJ2-1 | TRBV4-1 | TRBD1 | . | TGCGCCAGCAGCCCCACAGGGGATGAGCAGTTCTTC | CASSPTGDEQFF
TRBJ2-2 | TRBV2 | TRBD1 | . | TGTGCCAGCAGTGAACGGCGACAGGGGTTCGGCGGGGAGCTGTTTTTT | CASSERRQGFGGELFF
TRBJ2-7 | TRBV7-9 | TRBD2 | . | TGTGCCAGCAGCCGAAGCGGGACTAGCGGTAACGAGCAGTACTTC | CASSRSGTSGNEQYF
TRBJ2-5 | TRBV6-5 | . | . | TGTGCCAGCAGTTACTCCTGGGGGGAAGCACGAGAGACCCAGTACTTC | CASSYSWGEARETQYF
TRBJ2-5 | TRBV21-1 | . | . | TGTGCCAGCAGCAAGGGACAGTCGAAGACCCAGTACTTC | CASSKGQSKTQYF
TRBJ1-3 | TRBV4-2 | . | few | TGTGCCAGCAGCCAAGGAGGGCCTGGAAACACCATATATTTT | CASSQGGPGNTIYF
TRBJ2-1 | TRBV19 | . | . | TGTGCCAGTAGTATTTTCGCGGGGATGGGGGAGCAGTTCTTC | CASSIFAGMGEQFF
TRBJ2-5 | TRBV7-3 | . | . | TGTGCCAGCAGCCCCTCCCCTACGGAGACCCAGTACTTC | CASSPSPTETQYF
TRBJ2-3 | TRBV10-3 | . | . | TGTGCCACCATTCCGTCCGGGACACATCCTAGCACAGATACGCAGTATTTT | CATIPSGTHPSTDTQYF
TRBJ1-2 | TRBV10-2 | TRBD1 | . | TGCGCCAGCAGTGAGTCGACGGAGGGGGCTTATGGCTACACCTTC | CASSESTEGAYGYTF
TRBJ1-1 | TRBV27 | TRBD1 | . | TGTGCCAGCAGATCCCCGACAGGGAAATCTTCTGAAGCTTTCTTT | CASRSPTGKSSEAFF
TRBJ2-1 | TRBV11-2 | . | . | TGTGCCAGCAGCCCCCGGGTTGCCAACGATGAGCAGTTCTTC | CASSPRVANDEQFF
TRBJ2-5 | TRBV11-2 | . | few | TGTGCCAGCAGCTTAAGGGGGCAGGTAGCGGAAGAGACCCAGTACTTC | CASSLRGQVAEETQYF
TRBJ1-4 | TRBV6-5 | . | . | TGTGCCAGCAGTTCCACAGGGCTGGGAGAAAAACTGTTTTTT | CASSSTGLGEKLFF
TRBJ1-4 | TRBV5-8 | TRBD1 | . | TGTGCCAGCAGCTCCCAGGGACAGGTTCACGAAAAACTGTTTTTT | CASSSQGQVHEKLFF
TRBJ2-7 | TRBV7-9 | TRBD1 | . | TGTGCCACCCAACCCGAATCCGGGACAGCCTACGAGCAGTACTTC | CATQPESGTAYEQYF
TRBJ2-3 | TRBV7-2 | TRBD2 | . | TGTGCCAGCAGCGAGACTAGCGGGAGGGATACGCAGTATTTT | CASSETSGRDTQYF
TRBJ2-2 | TRBV30 | . | . | TGTGCCTGGGCCAGGGGGGTCCCCGGGGAGCTGTTTTTT | CAWARGVPGELFF
TRBJ2-7 | TRBV11-2 | . | . | TGTGCCAGCAGCTTGATTTTAGCCGGCCGTGAGCAGTACTTC | CASSLILAGREQYF
TRBJ1-2 | TRBV28 | . | few | TGTGCCAGCAGTTTAGCTTTCGGCAGGGGAAACGAAGGCTACACCTTC | CASSLAFGRGNEGYTF
TRBJ2-7 | TRBV27 | TRBD2 | once | TGTGCCAGCAGTTTGGGCGGGAGGGCCTACGAGCAGTACTTC | CASSLGGRAYEQYF
TRBJ2-6 | TRBV28 | . | . | TGTGCCAGCAGTCCAAACAGACCGGGGGTCTCTGGGGCCAACGTCCTGACTTTC | CASSPNRPGVSGANVLTF